Shown below are 12 T cell receptor beta chains from a single sample sequenced in a study of PD-1 blockade in classical Hodgkin lymphoma. All the patients suffered relapse after autologous stem cell transplantation, and brentuximab vedotin exposure differed. Assay: immunoSEQ multiplex PCR; the TCRdb copy retains only in-frame clones and omits some. Counted here are tens of thousands of clones, roughly nine tenths occurring once; the ten biggest clones make up roughly 10%. Source: peripheral blood mononuclear cells (PBMCs), taken before the second cycle of nivolumab. All receptors derive from a human donor with classical Hodgkin lymphoma.

J is TRBJ2-1 and V is TRBV11-3; D might be TRBD2 (5 bases). Trimming removed 5 bases at V and 8 bases at J, with 19 bases between. Germline V CDR1 and CDR2: SGHNT, YENEEA. This CDR3 has 15 amino acids. CDR3: CASSEDLRMRDEQFF. As DNA, the CDR3 is TGTGCCAGCAGCGAAGATCTCAGGATGAGGGATGAGCAGTTCTTC.

The V and J genes are TRBV9 and TRBJ2-1; the match to TRBD2 covers 13 bases. Germline loops: CDR1 SGDLS, CDR2 YYNGEE. V lost 3 bases to trimming and J lost 6 bases; unmatched junction nucleotides: 18. The CDR3 has 20 amino acids. CDR3 bases: TGTGCCAGCAGCGCATCACTGGGCAACGGACTAGCGGGAGAGGGCAATGAGCAGTTCTTC. Translated, it gives CASSASLGNGLAGEGNEQFF.

The rearrangement links TRBV19 to TRBJ2-2, with 15 bases fitting TRBD2. The CDR3 covers 17 residues. V lost 6 bases and J lost 5; bases outside the gene matches: 7. CDR1 LNHDA and CDR2 SQIVND come from the germline V gene (reference sequence). This CDR3 is CASRSSGTSGRTGELFF. CDR3 DNA sequence: TGTGCCAGTAGGAGTAGCGGGACTAGCGGGAGGACCGGGGAGCTGTTTTTT.

As DNA, the CDR3 is TGTGCCAGCAGCGAGGGGACCGCGGCCCAACGCAAAGAGACCCAGTACTTC. Translation gives CASSEGTAAQRKETQYF. V and J are TRBV11-3 and TRBJ2-5; D could derive from TRBD1 or TRBD2 (5 bases each). The CDR3 runs to 17 residues. V was shortened by 5 bases and J by 3 bases, with 22 bases between the two germline ends. The germline gives CDR1 SGHNT, CDR2 YENEEA.

The chain employs TRBV25-1 and TRBJ2-2, with 8 positions matching TRBD1. V shed 2 bases, J shed 5 bases, and the junction held 4 bases outside the gene matches. From germline, CDR1 is MGHDK and CDR2 SYGVNS. The CDR3 has 15 residues. CDR3 protein: CASSEAGGTTGELFF. The CDR3 DNA follows: TGTGCCAGCAGTGAAGCAGGGGGCACTACCGGGGAGCTGTTTTTT.

The genes are TRBV6-5 and TRBJ2-7; possible D gene TRBD1, 5 bases. CDR1 and CDR2 from the germline V gene are MNHEY and SVGAGI. The CDR3 is 15 residues long. The ends were cut back, 8 bases at V and 0 bases at J, with 17 bases in the middle. CDR3 nucleotide sequence: TGTGCCAGCTCACGGCAGGGCCCGAGCTCCTACGAGCAGTACTTC. This encodes CASSRQGPSSYEQYF.

The table lists this clone with a count of one. CDR3 sequence reads: CSVERDRGTDTQYF. CDR3 nucleotide sequence: TGCAGCGTGGAACGGGACAGGGGCACAGATACGCAGTATTTT. This chain joins TRBV29-1 and TRBJ2-3; 9 bases align to TRBD1. Trimming removed 6 bases from V and 1 base from J; junction bases left unmatched: 5. Germline V gene data show CDR1 as SQVTM and CDR2 as ANQGSEA. CDR3 length: 14 residues.

The chain is built from TRBV27 and TRBJ2-7; D not certain. Germline CDR1 MNHEY, CDR2 SMNVEV (reference sequence). CDR3 length equals 14 residues. V lost 5 bases and J lost 4, with 15 bases in between. The CDR3 loop is CASSPRTGRYEQYF. In DNA, the CDR3 is TGTGCCAGCAGTCCAAGGACCGGGCGATACGAGCAGTACTTC.

This clone turned up a few times. The chain carries TRBV15 and TRBJ1-5, with D perhaps TRBD1 (5 bases). The CDR3 is 16 residues long. The germline V and J ends were trimmed by 1 base and 1 base, with 11 bases remaining between them. The germline gives CDR1 LNHNV, CDR2 YYDKDF (reference sequence). CDR3 bases: TGTGCCACCAGCAGAGGAGACAGTGTCAGCAATCAGCCCCAGCATTTT. Protein product: CATSRGDSVSNQPQHF. The full variable domain, with the rest looked up from reference TRBV15 and TRBJ1-5, is DAMVIQNPRYQVTQFGKPVTLSCSQTLNHNVMYWYQQKSSQAPKLLFHYYDKDFNNEADTPDNFQSRRPNTSFCFLDIRSPGLGDTAMYLCATSRGDSVSNQPQHFGDGTRLSIL.

The chain joins TRBV9 to TRBJ2-3; TRBD2 matches 9 bases. The V gene end was trimmed by 0 bases and the J gene end by 3 bases; junction bases not matched to a gene: 5. Looked up from germline, CDR1 is SGDLS and CDR2 is YYNGEE. The CDR3 consists of 16 residues. In DNA form, the CDR3 reads TGTGCCAGCAGCGTAGACGCGGGAGGGCCAACAGATACGCAGTATTTT. This translates into CASSVDAGGPTDTQYF. The entire variable domain, with the rest obtained from reference TRBV9 and TRBJ2-3, is as follows: DSGVTQTPKHLITATGQRVTLRCSPRSGDLSVYWYQQSLDQGLQFLIQYYNGEERAKGNILERFSAQQFPDLHSELNLSSLELGDSALYFCASSVDAGGPTDTQYFGPGTRLTVL.

J is TRBJ1-2 and V is TRBV10-3; D remains ambiguous. Trimming stripped 4 bases from V and 4 bases from J, with 22 bases between. Germline CDR1 ENHRY, CDR2 SYGVKD. This CDR3 contains 17 residues. This CDR3 reads CAISAGPSSTLGYGYTF. DNA for the CDR3: TGTGCCATCAGTGCTGGACCAAGCTCTACCCTAGGCTATGGCTACACCTTC.

This chain connects TRBV28 to TRBJ2-7; 10 positions agree with TRBD2. Germline lookup yields CDR1 MDHEN and CDR2 SYDVKM. CDR3 size: 15 residues. V was pared by 3 bases and J by 2 bases, with 4 bases of the junction left unmatched. DNA of the CDR3: TGTGCCAGCAGTTTCTCAGCGGGAGGGCCCTACGAGCAGTACTTC. Its translation: CASSFSAGGPYEQYF.